This T cell receptor (beta chain) was recovered during a study of vaccination and CD4 T cells after COVID-19. Turning to the study itself: Post-COVID samples had a sampling time that fell a median roughly 100 days after diagnosis (range 35 to 161). The authors used overlapping spike peptides from SARS-CoV-2, HCoV-NL63, HCoV-OC43 and HCoV-229E to stimulate cells.

The J segment lost 4 bases and the V segment lost 5 bases, leaving 8 bases of the junction unmatched. Germline CDR1 is MNHEY and CDR2 is SVGEGT. This CDR3 has 15 residues. Concerning this clonotype: What it binds is not known.

Cultured CD4+ T-cell DNA underwent Oncomine TCR Beta short-read sequencing. TCRdb fed the PCR reads into MiXCR, producing one record per CDR3 protein. The sample has approximately 13,000 distinct CDR3 sequences, around half seen once. Noted treatment: approximately 11-day PBMC culture with coronavirus spike peptide pools or control peptides (ViraFEST assay). PCR-confirmed positives ranged from March to December 2020, preceding US Alpha, Beta and Delta variants. The specimen sequenced was CD4+ T cells from blood, cultured in vitro. This TCR derives from a human donor who had recovered from COVID-19. V usage is TRBV6-2 or TRBV6-3 and J usage is TRBJ2-5; 9 positions agree with TRBD1. The chain's CDR3 is CASSKHRDRVETQYF. The DNA of the CDR3 is TGTGCCAGCAGTAAACACCGGGACAGGGTAGAGACCCAGTACTTC.